This TCR beta chain was sequenced in a study of shared clonotypes between healthy human individuals. Notes on the study in general: Naive subsets, compared against memory subsets, generally had larger estimated richness values.

As regards this clone: Its matching antigen is unknown.

Authors' processing steps: There were no quality scores in the junction-only immunoSEQ sequences, so filtering differed. The data were produced by immunoSEQ multiplex PCR, yet TCRdb's version contains in-frame clones alone and is incomplete. V, J and clone size are taken as reported in that table, and D and trimming were inferred from the DNA itself. The sample shows 1.4 million to 1.5 million clones, around 97% of them seen only once. The material sequenced was naive CD4+ T cells sorted from blood. Indicated subset: CD45RA+ positively selected. The receptor was derived from a man aged 30-40 years in good health.

CDR3 sequence: CASSLLAGVADTQYF. Written as DNA, the CDR3 is TGTGCCAGCAGCTTACTAGCGGGAGTCGCGGATACGCAGTATTTT. The rearrangement joins TRBV6-6 to TRBJ2-3; TRBD2 matches 11 bases. The germline CDR1 and CDR2 sequences are MNHNY and SVGAGI (reference sequence). Trimming took 6 bases from V and 6 from J; bases not matched to a gene: 8. CDR3 length: 15 amino acids.